This TCR beta chain derives from a study of beta chain features in type 1 diabetes. Isolated RNA was reverse transcribed in full, so expressed TCRB transcripts were sequenced. Generated by immunoSEQ multiplex PCR, the TCRdb table keeps only in-frame clones and is missing some. The repertoire has hundreds of thousands of clones, 14% to 15% of them found once; the top ten carry about 0.014%. As regards this clone: Its antigen is undetermined.

Study-wide results and caveats: The study found that naive, central memory and Treg TCRB repertoires appeared more similar in patients than in healthy donors. The study found moderately but significantly shorter TCRB CDR3s in all four CD4+ subsets of Type 1 diabetes patients. Fewer junction insertions and more nucleotide deletions appeared in type 1 diabetes patients.

The CDR3 has 14 residues. In germline, CDR1 is ENHRY, CDR2 SYGVKD. J gave up 7 bases and V 6 bases, and 3 bases lay outside the gene matches. Source material: naive CD4+ T cells from blood. The TCR was taken from a young man with type 1 diabetes. The gene calls are TRBV10-3 and TRBJ2-2; 12 nucleotides match TRBD1. CDR3 protein: CAIRGTGGIGELFF. The CDR3 bases are TGTGCCATCAGAGGGACAGGGGGCATCGGGGAGCTGTTTTTT.